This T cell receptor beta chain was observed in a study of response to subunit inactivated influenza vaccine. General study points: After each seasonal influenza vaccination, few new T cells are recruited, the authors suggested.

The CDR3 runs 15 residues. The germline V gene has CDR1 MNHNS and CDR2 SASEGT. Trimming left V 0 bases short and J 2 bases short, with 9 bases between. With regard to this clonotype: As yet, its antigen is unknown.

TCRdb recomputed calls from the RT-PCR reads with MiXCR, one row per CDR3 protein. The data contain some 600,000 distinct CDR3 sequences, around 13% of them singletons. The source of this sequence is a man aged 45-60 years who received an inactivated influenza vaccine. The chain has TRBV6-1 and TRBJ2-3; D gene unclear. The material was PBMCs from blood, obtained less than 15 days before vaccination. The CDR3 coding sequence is TGTGCCAGCAGTGAAGCGGCGCGCCTCACAGATACGCAGTATTTT. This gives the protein CASSEAARLTDTQYF.